Listed below are T cell receptor beta chains from one sample, sequenced in a study of glioma-infiltrating T cells. TCRdb itself ran the multiplex PCR reads through MiXCR, one entry per CDR3 protein. The sample lists 95,000 to 110,000 distinct CDR3 sequences, 25% to 35% occurring once. Sequencing was performed on glioma tissue, nonneoplastic brain tissue, or PBMCs (not recorded which). The receptors stem from a human donor with low-grade glioma or glioblastoma, undergoing nonglioma brain surgery, or in good health (not recorded which). Each CDR3 is given with its conserved first and last residue. A D gene is named only where the DNA matches it firmly. Clone sizes are given selectively: once, few, many, or a class where the clone is expanded.

clone size: many; D gene: TRBD1; V gene: TRBV7-9; J gene: TRBJ2-5; CDR3 protein: CASSRTGLQETQYF; CDR3 DNA: TGTGCCAGCAGCCGGACAGGCCTACAAGAGACCCAGTACTTC
clone size: few; D gene: -; V gene: TRBV4-2; J gene: TRBJ1-4; CDR3 protein: CASSHRVPTNEKLFF; CDR3 DNA: TGTGCCAGCAGCCACAGGGTACCAACTAATGAAAAACTGTTTTTT
clone size: many; D gene: -; V gene: TRBV27; J gene: TRBJ1-2; CDR3 protein: CASSFRQGNGYTF; CDR3 DNA: TGTGCCAGCAGTTTCAGGCAGGGGAACGGCTACACCTTC
clone size: -; D gene: TRBD2; V gene: TRBV7-9; J gene: TRBJ2-5; CDR3 protein: CASSFFPSGAQETQYF; CDR3 DNA: TGTGCCAGCAGCTTCTTCCCTAGCGGGGCCCAAGAGACCCAGTACTTC
clone size: -; D gene: -; V gene: TRBV28; J gene: TRBJ1-5; CDR3 protein: CASSGSLSDQPQHF; CDR3 DNA: TGTGCCAGCAGTGGTTCACTTAGCGATCAGCCCCAGCATTTT
clone size: many; D gene: -; V gene: TRBV6-1; J gene: TRBJ2-2; CDR3 protein: CASSYSRANTGELFF; CDR3 DNA: TGTGCCAGCAGCTATTCCAGGGCGAACACCGGGGAGCTGTTTTTT
clone size: many; D gene: -; V gene: TRBV2; J gene: TRBJ1-1; CDR3 protein: CASLHRTANTEAFF; CDR3 DNA: TGCGCCAGCCTGCACAGGACGGCCAACACTGAAGCTTTCTTT
clone size: many; D gene: -; V gene: TRBV19; J gene: TRBJ2-5; CDR3 protein: CASKDLSETQYF; CDR3 DNA: TGTGCCAGTAAAGACTTGTCGGAGACCCAGTACTTC
clone size: -; D gene: TRBD2; V gene: TRBV29-1; J gene: TRBJ2-5; CDR3 protein: CSVEDETSSEYLQETKYF; CDR3 DNA: TGCAGCGTTGAAGACGAGACTAGCTCCGAATATCTCCAAGAGACCAAGTACTTC
clone size: -; D gene: TRBD1; V gene: TRBV7-6; J gene: TRBJ2-1; CDR3 protein: CASSPGQGLNEQFF; CDR3 DNA: TGTGCTAGCAGCCCTGGACAGGGTTTAAATGAGCAGTTCTTC
clone size: few; D gene: -; V gene: TRBV28; J gene: TRBJ2-7; CDR3 protein: CGSFSGLSSYEQYF; CDR3 DNA: TGTGGCAGTTTCAGCGGCCTTAGCTCCTACGAGCAGTACTTC
clone size: few; D gene: -; V gene: TRBV7-2; J gene: TRBJ2-5; CDR3 protein: CASSLDPPRGRETQYF; CDR3 DNA: TGTGCCAGCAGCTTAGACCCCCCCAGGGGCCGGGAGACCCAGTACTTC
clone size: many; D gene: -; V gene: TRBV7-9; J gene: TRBJ1-1; CDR3 protein: CASSFLAEAFF; CDR3 DNA: TGTGCCAGCAGCTTTTTGGCTGAAGCTTTCTTT
clone size: -; D gene: -; V gene: TRBV2; J gene: TRBJ1-2; CDR3 protein: CASSNPTERPGYTF; CDR3 DNA: TGTGCCAGCAGTAACCCGACCGAGCGGCCGGGCTACACCTTC
clone size: -; D gene: -; V gene: TRBV7-9; J gene: TRBJ2-5; CDR3 protein: CASILSYGETQYF; CDR3 DNA: TGTGCCAGCATCTTATCGTACGGGGAGACCCAGTACTTC
clone size: many; D gene: -; V gene: TRBV7-2; J gene: TRBJ2-3; CDR3 protein: CASSLYRADTQYF; CDR3 DNA: TGTGCCAGCAGCTTGTACAGGGCCGATACGCAGTATTTT
clone size: few; D gene: -; V gene: TRBV6-2/TRBV6-3; J gene: TRBJ1-2; CDR3 protein: CASSYSGFGGRQSSRNYGYTF; CDR3 DNA: TGTGCCAGCAGTTACTCGGGTTTTGGTGGCCGACAGTCGTCGCGTAACTATGGCTACACCTTC
clone size: few; D gene: -; V gene: TRBV19; J gene: TRBJ1-5; CDR3 protein: CASSGGVQPQHF; CDR3 DNA: TGTGCCAGTAGTGGGGGGGTTCAGCCCCAGCATTTT
clone size: -; D gene: TRBD1; V gene: TRBV19; J gene: TRBJ1-3; CDR3 protein: CASSLSWTGGNTIYF; CDR3 DNA: TGTGCCAGTAGTCTATCTTGGACAGGAGGAAACACCATATATTTT
clone size: many; D gene: -; V gene: TRBV20-1; J gene: TRBJ1-2; CDR3 protein: CSSRGPVDYGYTF; CDR3 DNA: TGCAGCTCTAGGGGACCTGTTGACTATGGCTACACCTTC
clone size: -; D gene: TRBD1; V gene: TRBV12-3/TRBV12-4; J gene: TRBJ2-1; CDR3 protein: CASSKGQGQFF; CDR3 DNA: TGTGCCAGCAGTAAGGGACAGGGGCAGTTCTTC
clone size: -; D gene: -; V gene: TRBV11-1; J gene: TRBJ1-2; CDR3 protein: CASSGTGTLIF; CDR3 DNA: TGTGCCAGCAGCGGAACCGGGACCCTCATATTC
clone size: many; D gene: TRBD2; V gene: TRBV4-3; J gene: TRBJ2-5; CDR3 protein: CASSQDSSSGGLQTQYF; CDR3 DNA: TGCGCCAGCAGCCAAGATTCGTCTAGCGGGGGGCTACAGACCCAGTACTTC
clone size: -; D gene: -; V gene: TRBV6-1; J gene: TRBJ2-6; CDR3 protein: CASSAAGSIGGANVLTF; CDR3 DNA: TGTGCCAGCAGCGCCGCGGGAAGTATCGGTGGGGCCAACGTCCTGACTTTC
clone size: -; D gene: TRBD1; V gene: TRBV15; J gene: TRBJ2-1; CDR3 protein: CATSSSDRAFYNEQFF; CDR3 DNA: TGTGCCACCAGCAGCTCGGACAGGGCTTTTTACAATGAGCAGTTCTTC
clone size: many; D gene: -; V gene: TRBV7-2; J gene: TRBJ1-1; CDR3 protein: CASSSGGGAGTEAFF; CDR3 DNA: TGTGCCAGCAGCTCTGGTGGCGGGGCTGGCACTGAAGCTTTCTTT
clone size: -; D gene: -; V gene: TRBV4-3; J gene: TRBJ2-1; CDR3 protein: CASSLRGAGSDEQFF; CDR3 DNA: TGCGCCAGCAGCCTTCGGGGGGCTGGAAGCGATGAGCAGTTCTTC
clone size: few; D gene: -; V gene: TRBV11-2; J gene: TRBJ1-1; CDR3 protein: CASTKKTGNTEAFF; CDR3 DNA: TGTGCCAGCACAAAGAAGACAGGGAACACTGAAGCTTTCTTT
clone size: many; D gene: -; V gene: TRBV7-6; J gene: TRBJ1-1; CDR3 protein: CASSLNHGPNTEAFF; CDR3 DNA: TGTGCCAGCAGCTTAAATCACGGCCCGAACACTGAAGCTTTCTTT
clone size: -; D gene: TRBD1; V gene: TRBV19; J gene: TRBJ1-6; CDR3 protein: CASTSPTGTGSPLHF; CDR3 DNA: TGTGCCAGTACCTCCCCGACAGGGACGGGTTCACCCCTCCACTTT
clone size: many; D gene: -; V gene: TRBV6-1; J gene: TRBJ1-1; CDR3 protein: CASSLDAEAFF; CDR3 DNA: TGTGCCAGCAGCTTGGACGCTGAAGCTTTCTTT
clone size: -; D gene: -; V gene: TRBV19; J gene: TRBJ2-1; CDR3 protein: CASSTKSSAVAYNEQFF; CDR3 DNA: TGTGCCAGTAGTACAAAATCTAGCGCGGTAGCCTACAATGAGCAGTTCTTC
clone size: few; D gene: -; V gene: TRBV18; J gene: TRBJ2-3; CDR3 protein: CASSPQEGTDTQYF; CDR3 DNA: TGTGCCAGCTCACCACAGGAGGGGACAGATACGCAGTATTTT
clone size: many; D gene: -; V gene: TRBV7-9; J gene: TRBJ2-5; CDR3 protein: CASSLAVETQYF; CDR3 DNA: TGTGCCAGCAGCTTAGCAGTAGAGACCCAGTACTTC
clone size: many; D gene: TRBD2; V gene: TRBV4-3; J gene: TRBJ2-1; CDR3 protein: CASSQTSGGYNEQFF; CDR3 DNA: TGCGCCAGCAGCCAGACTAGCGGGGGATACAATGAGCAGTTCTTC
clone size: -; D gene: TRBD1; V gene: TRBV30; J gene: TRBJ1-3; CDR3 protein: CAWTVSGGLSGNTIYF; CDR3 DNA: TGTGCCTGGACCGTTTCAGGGGGATTATCCGGAAACACCATATATTTT
clone size: many; D gene: TRBD1; V gene: TRBV7-2; J gene: TRBJ2-1; CDR3 protein: CASDGQDYNEQFF; CDR3 DNA: TGTGCCAGCGATGGACAGGACTACAATGAGCAGTTCTTC
clone size: -; D gene: -; V gene: TRBV29-1; J gene: TRBJ2-1; CDR3 protein: CSSSPRLGVDEQFF; CDR3 DNA: TGCAGCTCTTCCCCCCGCTTAGGCGTGGATGAGCAGTTCTTC
clone size: -; D gene: -; V gene: TRBV4-3; J gene: TRBJ2-7; CDR3 protein: CASSEPPKKRLGPSIYEQYF; CDR3 DNA: TGCGCCAGCAGCGAACCTCCCAAAAAAAGGTTGGGACCTTCGATCTACGAGCAGTACTTC
clone size: few; D gene: -; V gene: TRBV4-1; J gene: TRBJ2-7; CDR3 protein: CASSQDAGPSSYEQYF; CDR3 DNA: TGCGCCAGCAGCCAAGATGCGGGGCCGAGCTCCTACGAGCAGTACTTC
clone size: many; D gene: -; V gene: TRBV19; J gene: TRBJ2-3; CDR3 protein: CASMGLTDTQYF; CDR3 DNA: TGTGCCAGTATGGGATTGACAGATACGCAGTATTTT
clone size: -; D gene: -; V gene: TRBV7-2; J gene: TRBJ2-5; CDR3 protein: CAISLDRKETQYF; CDR3 DNA: TGTGCCATCAGCTTAGACAGGAAAGAGACCCAGTACTTC
clone size: many; D gene: TRBD1; V gene: TRBV4-3; J gene: TRBJ2-1; CDR3 protein: CASSQWTGSNEQFF; CDR3 DNA: TGCGCCAGCAGCCAATGGACAGGGAGCAATGAGCAGTTCTTC
clone size: many; D gene: -; V gene: TRBV12-3/TRBV12-4; J gene: TRBJ1-1; CDR3 protein: CASSSGAHTEAFF; CDR3 DNA: TGTGCCAGCAGTTCAGGGGCGCACACTGAAGCTTTCTTT
clone size: medium-sized; D gene: -; V gene: TRBV27; J gene: TRBJ2-1; CDR3 protein: CASRKVYEQFF; CDR3 DNA: TGTGCCAGCAGGAAGGTTTATGAGCAGTTCTTC
clone size: many; D gene: -; V gene: TRBV28; J gene: TRBJ1-3; CDR3 protein: CASRSAGTAEGNTIYF; CDR3 DNA: TGTGCCAGCAGATCCGCCGGGACGGCAGAAGGAAACACCATATATTTT
clone size: few; D gene: TRBD1; V gene: TRBV19; J gene: TRBJ1-4; CDR3 protein: CASAGVGTATNEKLFF; CDR3 DNA: TGTGCCAGTGCAGGTGTGGGGACAGCAACTAATGAAAAACTGTTTTTT
clone size: -; D gene: -; V gene: TRBV6-1; J gene: TRBJ1-5; CDR3 protein: CASREGGSGPQHF; CDR3 DNA: TGTGCCAGCAGGGAGGGGGGGTCGGGGCCCCAGCATTTT
clone size: -; D gene: TRBD1; V gene: TRBV18; J gene: TRBJ2-5; CDR3 protein: CASSSDRVYQETQYF; CDR3 DNA: TGTGCCAGCTCATCGGACAGGGTGTACCAAGAGACCCAGTACTTC
clone size: few; D gene: -; V gene: TRBV2; J gene: TRBJ1-5; CDR3 protein: CASRTGLNQPQHF; CDR3 DNA: TGTGCCAGCAGAACAGGGCTCAATCAGCCCCAGCATTTT
clone size: many; D gene: TRBD1; V gene: TRBV28; J gene: TRBJ1-1; CDR3 protein: CASSAAGTGPEAFF; CDR3 DNA: TGTGCCAGCAGTGCCGCCGGGACAGGGCCTGAAGCTTTCTTT
clone size: few; D gene: -; V gene: TRBV3-1; J gene: TRBJ2-7; CDR3 protein: CASSRADTPSYEQYF; CDR3 DNA: TGTGCCAGCAGCCGAGCGGACACTCCTAGCTACGAGCAGTACTTC
clone size: -; D gene: -; V gene: TRBV5-4; J gene: TRBJ1-5; CDR3 protein: CASSLDRENQPQHF; CDR3 DNA: TGTGCCAGCAGCCTGGACAGAGAGAATCAGCCCCAGCATTTT
clone size: many; D gene: -; V gene: TRBV6-1; J gene: TRBJ1-2; CDR3 protein: CASSPQGAERNGYTF; CDR3 DNA: TGTGCCAGCAGCCCCCAGGGTGCGGAGAGGAATGGCTACACCTTC
clone size: -; D gene: -; V gene: TRBV11-1; J gene: TRBJ2-3; CDR3 protein: CASRGKSTDTQYF; CDR3 DNA: TGTGCCAGCAGAGGAAAAAGCACAGATACGCAGTATTTT
clone size: many; D gene: TRBD2; V gene: TRBV6-1; J gene: TRBJ2-5; CDR3 protein: CASRPGLAEETQYF; CDR3 DNA: TGTGCCAGCAGACCGGGACTAGCGGAAGAGACCCAGTACTTC
clone size: -; D gene: -; V gene: TRBV19; J gene: TRBJ1-3; CDR3 protein: CASSIFRAGPGNTIYF; CDR3 DNA: TGTGCCAGTAGTATTTTTCGCGCGGGGCCTGGAAACACCATATATTTT
clone size: -; D gene: TRBD1; V gene: TRBV3-1; J gene: TRBJ1-1; CDR3 protein: CASSPVDRKTEAFF; CDR3 DNA: TGTGCCAGCAGCCCCGTGGACAGGAAAACTGAAGCTTTCTTT
clone size: many; D gene: TRBD2; V gene: TRBV10-3; J gene: TRBJ2-1; CDR3 protein: CAISESILAGGHNEQFF; CDR3 DNA: TGTGCCATCAGTGAGTCGATACTAGCGGGGGGGCACAATGAGCAGTTCTTC